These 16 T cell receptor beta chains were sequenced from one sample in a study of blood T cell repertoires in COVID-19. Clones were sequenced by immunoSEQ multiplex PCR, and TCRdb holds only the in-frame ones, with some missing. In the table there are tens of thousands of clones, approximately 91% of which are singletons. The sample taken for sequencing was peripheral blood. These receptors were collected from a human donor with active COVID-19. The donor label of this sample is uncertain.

The CDR3 DNA follows: TGTGCCAGCAGCGTCACAGGGGGTCCGGTGTGGGAGCAGTACTTC. This codes for CASSVTGGPVWEQYF. The rearrangement joins TRBV9 to TRBJ2-7, with TRBD1 identical over 8 bases. Trimming took 2 bases from V and 7 from J; bases not matched to a gene: 11. The CDR3 length is 15 residues. Germline-derived CDR1 and CDR2 are SGDLS and YYNGEE.

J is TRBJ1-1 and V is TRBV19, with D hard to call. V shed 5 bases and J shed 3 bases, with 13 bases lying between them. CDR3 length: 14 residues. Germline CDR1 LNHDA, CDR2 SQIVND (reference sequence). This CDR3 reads CASSYKPADTEAFF. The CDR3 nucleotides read TGTGCCAGTAGTTATAAACCCGCGGACACTGAAGCTTTCTTT.

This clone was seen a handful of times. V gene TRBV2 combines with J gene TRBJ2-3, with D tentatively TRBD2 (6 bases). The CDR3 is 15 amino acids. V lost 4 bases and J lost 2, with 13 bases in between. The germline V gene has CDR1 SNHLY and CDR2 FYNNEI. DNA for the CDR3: TGTGCCAGCAGTGGCCCGTGGGACTCCACAGATACGCAGTATTTT. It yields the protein CASSGPWDSTDTQYF.

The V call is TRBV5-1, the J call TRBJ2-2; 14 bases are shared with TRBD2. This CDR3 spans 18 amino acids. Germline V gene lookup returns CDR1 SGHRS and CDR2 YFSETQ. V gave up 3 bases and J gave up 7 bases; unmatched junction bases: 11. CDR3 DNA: TGCGCCAGCAGCTCCGGGACTAGCGGGAGTTCGTTTGTCGGGGAGCTGTTTTTT. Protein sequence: CASSSGTSGSSFVGELFF.

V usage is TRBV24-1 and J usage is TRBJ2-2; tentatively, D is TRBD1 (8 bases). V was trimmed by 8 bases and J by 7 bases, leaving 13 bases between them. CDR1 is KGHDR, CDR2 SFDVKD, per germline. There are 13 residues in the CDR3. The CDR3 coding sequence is TGTGCCACCACGACAGGGGAGGGCGGGGAGCTGTTTTTT. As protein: CATTTGEGGELFF.

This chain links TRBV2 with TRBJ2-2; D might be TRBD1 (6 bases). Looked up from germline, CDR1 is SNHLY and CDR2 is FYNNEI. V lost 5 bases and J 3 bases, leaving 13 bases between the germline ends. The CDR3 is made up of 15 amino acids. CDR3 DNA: TGTGCCAGCAGTAGTTTACAGGGTGACACCGGGGAGCTGTTTTTT. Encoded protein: CASSSLQGDTGELFF.

This CDR3 reads CGATVQETQYF. CDR3 in DNA: TGCGGCGCCACAGTACAAGAGACCCAGTACTTC. V usage is TRBV29-1 and J usage is TRBJ2-5; D ambiguous. CDR1 and CDR2 from the germline V gene are SQVTM and ANQGSEA. This CDR3 spans 11 amino acids.

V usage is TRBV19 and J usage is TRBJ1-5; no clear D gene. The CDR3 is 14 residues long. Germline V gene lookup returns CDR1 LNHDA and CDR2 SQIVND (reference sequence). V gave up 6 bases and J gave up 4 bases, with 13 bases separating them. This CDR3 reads CASRARPSNQPQHF. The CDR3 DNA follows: TGTGCCAGTAGGGCTAGGCCATCAAATCAGCCCCAGCATTTT.

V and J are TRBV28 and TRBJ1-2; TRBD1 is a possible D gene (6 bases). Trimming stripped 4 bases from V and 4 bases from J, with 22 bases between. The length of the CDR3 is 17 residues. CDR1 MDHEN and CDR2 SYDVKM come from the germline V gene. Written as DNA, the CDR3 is TGTGCCAGCAGTTCCGGGGGGGATCTACAGGGAGGCTATGGCTACACCTTC. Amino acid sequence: CASSSGGDLQGGYGYTF.

The CDR3 coding sequence is TGTGCCAGCAGTACGTACAGGTGGACTGAAGCTTTCTTT. The encoded protein is CASSTYRWTEAFF. The chain recombines TRBV28 with TRBJ1-1; D possibly corresponds to TRBD1 (5 bases). The length of the CDR3 is 13 residues. The germline CDR1 and CDR2 sequences are MDHEN and SYDVKM. V dropped 5 bases and J dropped 5 bases, with 12 bases sitting between them.

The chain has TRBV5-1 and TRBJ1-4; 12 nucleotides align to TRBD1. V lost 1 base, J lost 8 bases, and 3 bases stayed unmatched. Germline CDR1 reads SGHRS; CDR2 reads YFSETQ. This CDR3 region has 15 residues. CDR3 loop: CASSLIGTGGEKLFF. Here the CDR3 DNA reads TGCGCCAGCAGCTTGATAGGGACAGGGGGCGAAAAACTGTTTTTT.

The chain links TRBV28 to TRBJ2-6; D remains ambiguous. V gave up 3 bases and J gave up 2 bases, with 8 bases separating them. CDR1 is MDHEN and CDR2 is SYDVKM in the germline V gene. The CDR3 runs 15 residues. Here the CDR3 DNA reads TGTGCCAGCAGTTTTAATTCCCCTGGGGCCAACGTCCTGACTTTC. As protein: CASSFNSPGANVLTF.

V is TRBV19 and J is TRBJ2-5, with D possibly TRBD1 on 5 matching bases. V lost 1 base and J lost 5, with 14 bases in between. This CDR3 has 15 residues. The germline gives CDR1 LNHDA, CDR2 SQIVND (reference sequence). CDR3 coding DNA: TGTGCCAGTAGTATAGTTGGGGCCCTAAGGGAGACCCAGTACTTC. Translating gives CASSIVGALRETQYF.

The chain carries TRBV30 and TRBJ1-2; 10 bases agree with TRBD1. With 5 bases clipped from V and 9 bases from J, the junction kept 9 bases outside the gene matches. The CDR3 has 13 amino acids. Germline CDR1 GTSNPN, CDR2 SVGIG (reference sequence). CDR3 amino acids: CAWGTGEGRSYTF. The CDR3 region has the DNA TGTGCCTGGGGGACAGGGGAGGGAAGGAGCTACACCTTC.

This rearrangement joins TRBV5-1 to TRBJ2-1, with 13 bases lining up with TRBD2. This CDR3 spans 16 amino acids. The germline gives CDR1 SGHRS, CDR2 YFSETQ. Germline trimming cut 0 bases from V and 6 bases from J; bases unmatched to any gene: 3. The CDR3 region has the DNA TGCGCCAGCAGCTTGGTACTAGCGGGAGGGTTCAATGAGCAGTTCTTC. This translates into CASSLVLAGGFNEQFF. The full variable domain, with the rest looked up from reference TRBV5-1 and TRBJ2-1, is KAGVTQTPRYLIKTRGQQVTLSCSPISGHRSVSWYQQTPGQGLQFLFEYFSETQRNKGNFPGRFSGRQFSNSRSEMNVSTLELGDSALYLCASSLVLAGGFNEQFFGPGTRLTVL.

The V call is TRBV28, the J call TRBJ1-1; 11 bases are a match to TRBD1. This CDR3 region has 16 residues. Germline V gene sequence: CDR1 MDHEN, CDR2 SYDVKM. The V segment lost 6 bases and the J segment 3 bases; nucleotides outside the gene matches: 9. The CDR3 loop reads CASRAGTGGFDTEAFF. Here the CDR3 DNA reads TGTGCCAGCAGAGCCGGGACAGGGGGTTTTGACACTGAAGCTTTCTTT.